This section outlines one T cell receptor beta chain sequence together with its context. Antigen: not known. The junction departs from the called germline gene at one end, perhaps through a read error. The CDR3 totals 12 residues. CDR1 is SGHTA, CDR2 FQGNSA, per germline. Exclusion of a patient resulted from uncontrolled infection, other autoimmune disease, pregnancy or lactation. The source of the sample is a study of T cells in Graves' hyperthyroidism and ophthalmopathy. RNA transcripts were the template for amplifying TCR beta CDR3 regions. HTBI primers were used for first-round RT-PCR of the TCR CDR3. Each CDR3 protein is one row after TCRdb ran MiXCR on the multiplex PCR reads. The sample has 750,000 to 950,000 distinct CDR3 sequences, roughly 40% seen once. Findings and limits, study-wide: Peripheral blood also featured most of the thyroid clonotypes expanded above 0.001.

This TCR came from a man aged 18 to 29 with Graves' hyperthyroidism. Source material: blood. The gene calls are TRBV7-2 and TRBJ2-7, with D hard to call. CDR3 region: CASSLALDELYF. CDR3 bases: TGTGCCAGCAGCTTAGCCCTAGACGAGCTGTACTTC.